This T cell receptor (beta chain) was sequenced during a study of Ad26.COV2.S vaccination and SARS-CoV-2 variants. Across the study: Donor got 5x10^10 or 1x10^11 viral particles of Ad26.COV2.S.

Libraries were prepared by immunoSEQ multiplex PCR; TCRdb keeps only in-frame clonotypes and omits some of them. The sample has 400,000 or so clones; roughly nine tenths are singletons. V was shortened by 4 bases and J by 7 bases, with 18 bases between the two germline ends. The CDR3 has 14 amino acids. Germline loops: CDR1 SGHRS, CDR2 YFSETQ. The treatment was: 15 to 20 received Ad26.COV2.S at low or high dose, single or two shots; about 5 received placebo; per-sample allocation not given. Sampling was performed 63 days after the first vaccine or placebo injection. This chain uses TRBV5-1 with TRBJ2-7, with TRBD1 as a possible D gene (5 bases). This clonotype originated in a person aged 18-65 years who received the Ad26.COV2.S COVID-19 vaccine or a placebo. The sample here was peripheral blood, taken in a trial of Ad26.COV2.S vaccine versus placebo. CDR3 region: CASSKDQTVLEQYF. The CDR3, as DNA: TGCGCCAGCAGCAAGGACCAGACAGTCCTTGAGCAGTACTTC.